This TCR beta chain came from a study of T-cell reconstitution after alpha-beta-depleted transplantation in children (dated by TCRdb to about 2016). At the level of the whole study: T-cell immune reconstitution after TCRalphabeta/CD19-depleted allogeneic hematopoietic cell transplantation in children was quantitatively tracked in the study by means of TCR repertoire profiling.

Library preparation employed PCR. TCRdb lists the instrument as Illumina HiSeq 2500. To normalize quantification of the TCRbeta repertoire, the TCR libraries were built with molecular barcoding that relied on unique molecular identifiers. TCRdb's own reprocessing of the public reads used fastp at Q25 and MiXCR and kept productive beta chains. Identical CDR3 proteins give one entry, which carries the most common genes and DNA. The sample profile shows hundreds of thousands of distinct CDR3 sequences; approximately 12% of them were found once. Together, the top ten hold around 3% of the sample. V sheds 5 bases and J sheds 4 bases, leaving 14 bases between their ends. From the germline V gene, CDR1 is SGHVS and CDR2 is FNYEAQ. From the cysteine up to the phenylalanine, the CDR3 has a length of 14 residues. Only the CDR3 part of the read is kept: 42 bases, read in frame from the first base. This clonotype was observed many times. It has no known antigen specificity. Base qualities were left out, and no much larger clone turns up one base away.

Source: PBMCs from the stem cell graft donor, taken from the stem cell graft. This clonotype was sampled from a human donor who donated a stem cell graft to a child with acute lymphoblastic leukemia. The chain links TRBV7-6 with TRBJ2-5; a tentative D match to TRBD1 spans 5 bases. The CDR3 amino acid sequence is: CASSIQVRLETQYF. The nucleotide sequence is TGTGCCAGCAGCATACAGGTCCGATTAGAGACCCAGTACTTC.